This passage covers 10 T cell receptor beta chains from one sample sequenced in a study of molecular identifiers for immune sequencing clone quantification. Each CDR3 protein is one row after TCRdb ran MiXCR on the PCR reads. The data contain more than 70,000 distinct CDR3 sequences, roughly 23% of them singletons. The sample taken for sequencing was naive CD8+ T cells from blood, with Jurkat cell RNA spiked in. The subset here: FACS-sorted CD8+CD4-CCR7+CD45RA+ naive T cells. The receptors originated from a human donor in good health. Some libraries in this study had Jurkat cell RNA spiked in.

To note about this clonotype: This may be a read error: a much more frequent sequence differs by one nucleotide. The chain recombines TRBV7-3 with TRBJ2-2; D is possibly TRBD2 (6 bases). This CDR3 has 14 residues. Germline CDR1 reads SGHTA; CDR2 reads FQGTGA. CDR3 sequence: CASSSTFSTGGLFF. DNA for the CDR3: TGTGCCAGCAGCTCAACCTTTAGCACCGGGGGGCTGTTTTTT.

As concerns this clonotype: This could be a read error, since a much larger clone is one nucleotide away. No conserved phenylalanine or tryptophan ends this CDR3, so it is likely a read error. The chain employs TRBV28 and TRBJ1-5, with D possibly being TRBD1 (6 bases). Germline CDR1 MDHEN, CDR2 SYDVKM. V was cut by 4 bases and J by 4 bases, with 11 bases left in between. The CDR3 covers 14 residues. As DNA, the CDR3 is TGTGCCAGCAGTTGGACAGCGAGAAATCAGCCCCAGCATCTT. It is translated as CASSWTARNQPQHL.

The chain has TRBV21-1 and TRBJ1-3; the table gives TRBD1 as D, unverified against the DNA. TRBV21-1 is a known pseudogene. The CDR3 runs 15 residues. The chain's CDR3 is CASSAGSRAGYTIYF. CDR3 DNA sequence: TGTGCCAGCAGCGCCGGGTCTCGGGCAGGGTACACCATATATTTT.

This clonotype was observed many times. This chain uses TRBV15 with TRBJ2-7; TRBD2 is a possible D gene (5 bases). V gave up 3 bases and J gave up 4 bases, with 10 bases separating them. The CDR3 length is 13 residues. CDR1 is LNHNV, CDR2 YYDKDF, per germline (reference sequence). CDR3 region: CATSRTPGYEQYF. Written as DNA, the CDR3 is TGTGCCACCAGCAGGACCCCGGGGTACGAGCAGTACTTC. Complete variable domain (other parts from reference TRBV15 and TRBJ2-7): DAMVIQNPRYQVTQFGKPVTLSCSQTLNHNVMYWYQQKSSQAPKLLFHYYDKDFNNEADTPDNFQSRRPNTSFCFLDIRSPGLGDTAMYLCATSRTPGYEQYFGPGTRLTVT.

This clonotype was counted many times. The gene calls are TRBV4-1 and TRBJ2-7, with D perhaps matching TRBD2 (7 bases). Trimming left V 4 bases short and J 4 bases short, with 17 bases between. The CDR3 runs 15 residues. CDR1 is MGHRA, CDR2 YSYEKL, per germline. This chain's CDR3 is CASSLGTGGGYEQYF. The CDR3 DNA sequence: TGCGCCAGCAGCCTAGGGACGGGGGGCGGATACGAGCAGTACTTC.

The chain combines TRBV6-5 with TRBJ2-5; weak D call: TRBD1 (5 bases). Trimming pared 2 bases from V and 4 bases from J, leaving 11 bases between. Germline CDR1 is MNHEY and CDR2 is SVGAGI. The CDR3 contains 14 residues. CDR3 nucleotide sequence: TGTGCCAGCAGTTACGGTCCAGGGTCAGAGACCCAGTACTTC. Translated, it gives CASSYGPGSETQYF.

This chain links TRBV7-2 with TRBJ2-7; a weak D match, TRBD2 (6 bases). Germline CDR1 and CDR2: SGHTA and FQGNSA. With 8 bases removed from V and 0 bases from J, the gap between germline ends came to 17 bases. CDR3 length equals 15 residues. The CDR3 DNA reads as TGTGCCAGCGGCATCGGGACTCTAAGCTCCTACGAGCAGTACTTC. It translates to CASGIGTLSSYEQYF.

This clonotype came up many times. The rearrangement uses TRBV27 and TRBJ2-3; maybe TRBD1 (5 bases). The CDR3 covers 14 residues. The V and J ends lost 3 bases and 2 bases respectively, with 9 bases between them. Looked up from germline, CDR1 is MNHEY and CDR2 is SMNVEV (reference sequence). The CDR3 nucleotides read TGTGCCAGCAGTTTTTCCGGACACACAGATACGCAGTATTTT. Translation: CASSFSGHTDTQYF.

This chain links TRBV20-1 with TRBJ2-7, with 8 nucleotides matching TRBD2. CDR3 length equals 13 residues. Germline CDR1 and CDR2: DFQATT and SNEGSKA (reference sequence). Trimming cost V 6 bases and J 3 bases; bases outside gene matches: 7. CDR3 residues: CSATGTSFYEQYF. CDR3 DNA sequence: TGCAGTGCCACCGGGACTAGTTTCTACGAGCAGTACTTC.

The chain joins TRBV5-1 to TRBJ2-1; no definite D call. Trimming removed 1 base from V and 6 bases from J, with 5 bases in between. The CDR3 has 12 residues. Germline values: CDR1 SGHRS, CDR2 YFSETQ. The CDR3 region is CASSLNVNEQFF. The CDR3 bases are TGCGCCAGCAGCTTGAATGTCAATGAGCAGTTCTTC.